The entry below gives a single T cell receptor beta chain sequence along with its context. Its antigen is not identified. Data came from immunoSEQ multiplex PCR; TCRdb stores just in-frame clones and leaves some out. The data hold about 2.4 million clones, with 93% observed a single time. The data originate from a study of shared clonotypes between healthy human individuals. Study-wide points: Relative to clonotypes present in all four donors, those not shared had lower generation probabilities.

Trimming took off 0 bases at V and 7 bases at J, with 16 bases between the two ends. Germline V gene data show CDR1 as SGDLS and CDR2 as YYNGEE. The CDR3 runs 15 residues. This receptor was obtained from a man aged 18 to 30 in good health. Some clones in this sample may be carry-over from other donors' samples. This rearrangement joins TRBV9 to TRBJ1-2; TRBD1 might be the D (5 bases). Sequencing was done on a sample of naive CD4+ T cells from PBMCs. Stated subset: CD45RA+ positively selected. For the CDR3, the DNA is TGTGCCAGCAGCGTAGGGGGCAGTAGTCCTTTTGGCTACACCTTC. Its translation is CASSVGGSSPFGYTF.